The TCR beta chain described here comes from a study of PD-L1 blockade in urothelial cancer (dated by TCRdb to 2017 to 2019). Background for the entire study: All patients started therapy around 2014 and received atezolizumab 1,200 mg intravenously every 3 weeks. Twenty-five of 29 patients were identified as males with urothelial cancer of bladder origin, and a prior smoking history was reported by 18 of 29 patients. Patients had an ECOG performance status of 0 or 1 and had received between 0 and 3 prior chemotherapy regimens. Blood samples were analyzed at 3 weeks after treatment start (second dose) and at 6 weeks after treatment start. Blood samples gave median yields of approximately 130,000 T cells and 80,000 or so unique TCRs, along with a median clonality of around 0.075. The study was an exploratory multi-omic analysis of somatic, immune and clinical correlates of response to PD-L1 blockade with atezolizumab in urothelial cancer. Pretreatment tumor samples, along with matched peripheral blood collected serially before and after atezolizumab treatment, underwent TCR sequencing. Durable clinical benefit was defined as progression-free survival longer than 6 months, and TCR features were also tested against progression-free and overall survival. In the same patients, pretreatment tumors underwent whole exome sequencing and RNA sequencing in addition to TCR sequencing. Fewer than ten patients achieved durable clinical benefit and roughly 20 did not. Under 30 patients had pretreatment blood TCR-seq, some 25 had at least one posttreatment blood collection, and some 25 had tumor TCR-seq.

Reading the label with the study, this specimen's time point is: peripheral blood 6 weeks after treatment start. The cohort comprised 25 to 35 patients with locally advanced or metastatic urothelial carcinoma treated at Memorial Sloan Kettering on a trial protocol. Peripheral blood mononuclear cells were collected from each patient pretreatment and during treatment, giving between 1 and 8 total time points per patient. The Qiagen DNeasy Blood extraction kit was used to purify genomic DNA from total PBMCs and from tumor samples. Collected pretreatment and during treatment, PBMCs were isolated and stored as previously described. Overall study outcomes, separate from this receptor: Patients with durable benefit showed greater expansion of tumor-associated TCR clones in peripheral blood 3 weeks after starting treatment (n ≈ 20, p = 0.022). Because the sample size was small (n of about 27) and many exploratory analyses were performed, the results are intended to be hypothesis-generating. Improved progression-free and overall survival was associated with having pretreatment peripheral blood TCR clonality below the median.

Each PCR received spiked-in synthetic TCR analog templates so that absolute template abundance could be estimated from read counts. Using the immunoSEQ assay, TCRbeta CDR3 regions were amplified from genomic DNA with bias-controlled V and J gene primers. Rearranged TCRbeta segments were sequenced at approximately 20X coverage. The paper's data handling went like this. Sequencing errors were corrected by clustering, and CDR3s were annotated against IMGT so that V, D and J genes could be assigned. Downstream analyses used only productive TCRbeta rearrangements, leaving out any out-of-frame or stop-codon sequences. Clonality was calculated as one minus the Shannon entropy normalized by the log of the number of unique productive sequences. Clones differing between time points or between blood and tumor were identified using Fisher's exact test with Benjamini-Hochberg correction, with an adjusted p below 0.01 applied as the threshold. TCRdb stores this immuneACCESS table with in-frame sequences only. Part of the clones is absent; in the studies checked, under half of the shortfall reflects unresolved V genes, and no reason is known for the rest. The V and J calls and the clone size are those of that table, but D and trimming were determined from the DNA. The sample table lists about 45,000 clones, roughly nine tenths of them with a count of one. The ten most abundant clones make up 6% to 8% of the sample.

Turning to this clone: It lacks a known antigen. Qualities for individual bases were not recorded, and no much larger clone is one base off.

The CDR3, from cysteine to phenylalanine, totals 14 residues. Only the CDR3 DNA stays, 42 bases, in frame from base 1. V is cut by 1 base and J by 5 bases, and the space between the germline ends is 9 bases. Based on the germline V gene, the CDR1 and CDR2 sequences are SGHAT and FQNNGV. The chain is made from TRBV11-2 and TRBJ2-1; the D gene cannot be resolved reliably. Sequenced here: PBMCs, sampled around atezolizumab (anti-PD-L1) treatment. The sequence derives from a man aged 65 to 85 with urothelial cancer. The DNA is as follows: TGTGCCAGCAGCTTAGCGTGGCAGAACAATGAGCAGTTCTTC. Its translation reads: CASSLAWQNNEQFF.